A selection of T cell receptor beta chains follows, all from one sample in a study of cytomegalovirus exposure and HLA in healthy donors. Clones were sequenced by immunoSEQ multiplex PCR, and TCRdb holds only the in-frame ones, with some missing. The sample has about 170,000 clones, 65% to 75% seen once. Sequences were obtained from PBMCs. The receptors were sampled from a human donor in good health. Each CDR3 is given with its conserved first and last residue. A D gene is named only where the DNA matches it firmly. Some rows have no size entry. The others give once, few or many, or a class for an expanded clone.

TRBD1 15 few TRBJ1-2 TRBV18 TGTGCCAGCGAACGGACAGGGGGCGCGAGGGATGGCTACACCTTC CASERTGGARDGYTF
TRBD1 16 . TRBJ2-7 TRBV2 TGTGCCAGCAGCGGGACAGGGGGGGGAAGAGGGGGTGAGCAGTACTTC CASSGTGGGRGGEQYF
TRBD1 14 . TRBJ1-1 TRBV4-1 TGCGCCAGCAGCCAGATGGACTACAGGGGTGCGGCTTTCTTT CASSQMDYRGAAFF
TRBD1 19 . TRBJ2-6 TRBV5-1 TGCGCCAGCAGCTTGGGACAGGGGGCAATCAGCTCTGGGGCCAACGTCCTGACTTTC CASSLGQGAISSGANVLTF
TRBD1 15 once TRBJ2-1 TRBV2 TGTGCCAGCAGTGCTAGGACAGGGGGTTTCAATGAGCAGTTCTTC CASSARTGGFNEQFF
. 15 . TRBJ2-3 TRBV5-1 TGCGCCAGCAGCTTGTCCTTCCTAGGCACAGATACGCAGTATTTT CASSLSFLGTDTQYF
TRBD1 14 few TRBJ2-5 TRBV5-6 TGTGCCAGCAGCCCATTAGGGGGCGAAGAGACCCAGTACTTC CASSPLGGEETQYF
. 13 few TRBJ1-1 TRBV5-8 TGTGCCAGCCCTGGGCAGGGGAACACTGAAGCTTTCTTT CASPGQGNTEAFF
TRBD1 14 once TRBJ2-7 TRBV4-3 TGCGCCAGCAGCCCAAGAACAGGGGCCTACGAGCAGTACTTC CASSPRTGAYEQYF
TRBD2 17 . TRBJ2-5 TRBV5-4 TGTGCCAGCAGCAAAGGACCCAGCGGGGTAGGCCAAGAGACCCAGTACTTC CASSKGPSGVGQETQYF
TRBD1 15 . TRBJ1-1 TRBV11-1 TGTGCCAGCAGCGCCGCCGGGACAGGAGGAACTGAAGCTTTCTTT CASSAAGTGGTEAFF
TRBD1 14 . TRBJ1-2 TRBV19 TGTGCCAGTAGGCTCCTCAGGGGGCGGGATGGCTACACCTTC CASRLLRGRDGYTF
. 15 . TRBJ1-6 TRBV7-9 TGTGCCAGCAGCTTAGTACAGGGCAGGAATTCACCCCTCCACTTT CASSLVQGRNSPLHF
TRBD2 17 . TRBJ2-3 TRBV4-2 TGTGCCAGCAGCCAAGAAGAGAGCCTAGCGGGGGGAGATACGCAGTATTTT CASSQEESLAGGDTQYF
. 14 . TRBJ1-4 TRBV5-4 TGTGCCAGCAGCTTCTGGGGGCGCGGTGAAAAACTGTTTTTT CASSFWGRGEKLFF
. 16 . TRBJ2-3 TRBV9 TGTGCCAGCAGCGTAGATGCAGGACTATTCACAGATACGCAGTATTTT CASSVDAGLFTDTQYF
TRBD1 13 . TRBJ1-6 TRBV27 TGTGCCAGCAGGGGACAGGGTGGTTCACCCCTCCACTTT CASRGQGGSPLHF
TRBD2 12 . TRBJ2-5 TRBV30 TGTGCCTGGAGTGTAGGGAGGGTAGGGCAGTACTTC CAWSVGRVGQYF